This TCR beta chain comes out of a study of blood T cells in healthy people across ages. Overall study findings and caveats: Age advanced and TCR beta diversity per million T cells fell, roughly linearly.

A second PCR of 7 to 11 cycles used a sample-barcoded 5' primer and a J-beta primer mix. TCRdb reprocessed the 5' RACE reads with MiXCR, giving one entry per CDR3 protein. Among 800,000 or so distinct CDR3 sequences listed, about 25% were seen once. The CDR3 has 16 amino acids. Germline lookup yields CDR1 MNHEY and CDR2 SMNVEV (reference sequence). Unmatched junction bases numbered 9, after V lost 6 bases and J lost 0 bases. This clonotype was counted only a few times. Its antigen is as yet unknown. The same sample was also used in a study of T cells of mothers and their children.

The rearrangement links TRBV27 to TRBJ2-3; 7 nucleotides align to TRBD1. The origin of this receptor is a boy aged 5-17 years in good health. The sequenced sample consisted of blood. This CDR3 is CASRPRQGPSTDTQYF. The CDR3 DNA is TGTGCCAGCAGACCGCGACAGGGACCTAGCACAGATACGCAGTATTTT.